Described below is a single T cell receptor beta chain sequence and its context. The record originates from a study of blood T cell repertoires in COVID-19. Study information: Some COVID-19 samples were acute and others convalescent; all came from the United States, Italy and Spain. PBMCs, B-cell-depleted T cells, or T cells were the source of the cDNA or gDNA that made up the material.

In the original processing: Amplification of reference gene primers was used by the study to estimate nucleated cell counts. Profiling relied on immunoSEQ multiplex PCR, and the TCRdb table lists in-frame clones only, not all of them. V and J calls plus clone size are reproduced from that table; the DNA served to infer D and trimming. The sample has about 95,000 clones, around 86% seen once. CDR3 size: 15 residues. V was pared by 2 bases and J by 3 bases, with 14 bases between. In germline, CDR1 is MNHNS, CDR2 SASEGT. The sequence was collected from a woman in her 70s with acute or convalescent COVID-19. Source material: peripheral blood. The V call is TRBV6-1, the J call TRBJ2-7; D might be TRBD1 (5 bases). The CDR3 coding sequence is TGTGCCAGCAGTGAACAGGGTCTCCCCCACTACGAGCAGTACTTC. Translating it yields CASSEQGLPHYEQYF.